These 19 T cell receptor beta chains were all obtained from the same sample, sequenced in a study of cytomegalovirus exposure and HLA in healthy donors. Profiled with immunoSEQ multiplex PCR; TCRdb holds only in-frame clones, not every one. The table includes about 360,000 clones, roughly 90% detected once. Sequencing was carried out using PBMCs. Receptor source: a woman aged 18-29 years in good health and CMV-seronegative.

The gene calls are TRBV7-9 and TRBJ1-2; 9 nucleotides match TRBD1. V lost 5 bases, J lost 7 bases, and 8 bases stayed unmatched. This CDR3 has 14 amino acids. Germline assignment: CDR1 SEHNR and CDR2 FQNEAQ (reference sequence). CDR3 in DNA: TGTGCCAGCAGCCCAAGACAGGGGGAGCTTGGCTACACCTTC. The encoded protein is CASSPRQGELGYTF.

The chain joins TRBV10-1 to TRBJ2-5; 8 bases are a match to TRBD1. In germline, CDR1 is WNHNN, CDR2 SYGVQD (reference sequence). Trimming took 2 bases from V and 5 from J; bases not matched to a gene: 4. CDR3 length equals 14 residues. As DNA, the CDR3 is TGCGCCAGCAGTGAGGGCAGGGGGCGTGAGACCCAGTACTTC. This codes for CASSEGRGRETQYF.

CDR3: CASSRVFWGTNNTEAFF. CDR3 in DNA: TGTGCCAGCAGTAGAGTTTTCTGGGGCACTAACAACACTGAAGCTTTCTTT. This chain joins TRBV28 and TRBJ1-1, with D perhaps matching TRBD1 (5 bases). CDR1 MDHEN and CDR2 SYDVKM come from the germline V gene. The CDR3 has 17 amino acids. The V and J ends lost 5 bases and 2 bases respectively, with 21 bases between them.

This clone was counted a single time. This chain links TRBV5-4 with TRBJ2-3, with D possibly matching TRBD2 (6 bases). With 0 bases removed from V and 2 bases from J, the gap between germline ends came to 16 bases. This CDR3 spans 17 amino acids. CDR1 is SGHNT, CDR2 YYREEE, per germline (reference sequence). The DNA for the CDR3 is TGTGCCAGCAGCTTGGGAGTGGGGGGACTGGCCACAGATACGCAGTATTTT. Amino acid sequence: CASSLGVGGLATDTQYF. Variable domain in full (rest from reference TRBV5-4 and TRBJ2-3): ETGVTQSPTHLIKTRGQQVTLRCSSQSGHNTVSWYQQALGQGPQFIFQYYREEENGRGNFPPRFSGLQFPNYSSELNVNALELDDSALYLCASSLGVGGLATDTQYFGPGTRLTVL.

This clone was detected only once. V gene TRBV28 combines with J gene TRBJ2-3, with TRBD2 as a possible D gene (6 bases). Looked up from germline, CDR1 is MDHEN and CDR2 is SYDVKM. The CDR3 extends over 18 amino acids. V lost 3 bases, J lost 2 bases, and 21 bases lay in between. CDR3 protein: CASSFPTVGRKSTDTQYF. In nucleotides, the CDR3 is TGTGCCAGCAGTTTCCCCACTGTGGGGAGGAAATCCACAGATACGCAGTATTTT.

The chain uses TRBV10-3 and TRBJ2-7; TRBD1 agrees at 9 bases. Germline CDR1 and CDR2: ENHRY and SYGVKD. The CDR3 runs 14 residues. V dropped 9 bases and J dropped 3; count of bases not matched to a gene: 9. CDR3 in amino acids: CAMPTGGKDYEQYF. Written as DNA, the CDR3 is TGTGCCATGCCGACAGGGGGGAAGGACTACGAGCAGTACTTC.

The chain employs TRBV6-6 and TRBJ2-1, with unresolved D. V was trimmed by 0 bases and J by 5 bases, leaving 11 bases between them. Germline V gene sequence: CDR1 MNHNY, CDR2 SVGAGI (reference sequence). The CDR3 loop spans 15 amino acids. As DNA, the CDR3 is TGTGCCAGCAGTTACTCACCGGAGTGGGACAATGAGCAGTTCTTC. Residues: CASSYSPEWDNEQFF.

This clone was observed a handful of times. The V call is TRBV25-1, the J call TRBJ2-7, with D possibly TRBD1 on 5 matching bases. The CDR3 is made up of 14 amino acids. Germline V gives CDR1 MGHDK, CDR2 SYGVNS. Trimming stripped 3 bases from V and 2 bases from J, with 11 bases between. This CDR3 reads CASSEGRVPYEQYF. The DNA for the CDR3 is TGTGCCAGCAGTGAGGGCAGGGTACCCTACGAGCAGTACTTC.

The chain joins TRBV6-1 to TRBJ2-5; TRBD2 might be the D (5 bases). Germline V gene lookup returns CDR1 MNHNS and CDR2 SASEGT. CDR3 length equals 13 residues. V was clipped by 4 bases and J by 4 bases, with 10 bases between them. The CDR3 loop reads CASSAHGLETQYF. In DNA form, the CDR3 reads TGTGCCAGCAGTGCCCACGGACTAGAGACCCAGTACTTC.

This clone was seen only once. The J gene is TRBJ2-7, the V gene TRBV10-3, with D possibly TRBD1 on 6 matching bases. This CDR3 has 14 amino acids. Per germline, CDR1 ENHRY and CDR2 SYGVKD. V gave up 6 bases and J gave up 1 base, with 13 bases separating them. CDR3 amino acids: CAIRGTSRSYEQYF. The DNA of the CDR3 is TGTGCCATCAGGGGGACAAGCCGATCCTACGAGCAGTACTTC.

This chain links TRBV7-9 with TRBJ1-1, with TRBD1 as a possible D gene (6 bases). Trimming removed 1 base at V and 8 bases at J, with 11 bases between. The CDR3 consists of 13 residues. Germline values: CDR1 SEHNR, CDR2 FQNEAQ (reference sequence). DNA of the CDR3: TGTGCCAGCAGCTTAGTCCGGGACATGGAAGCTTTCTTT. This sequence encodes CASSLVRDMEAFF.

This chain links TRBV27 with TRBJ1-3, with 10 bases identical to TRBD1. Germline-derived CDR1 and CDR2 are MNHEY and SMNVEV (reference sequence). The CDR3 covers 16 residues. The junction had 5 bases not matched to a gene; V was cut back by 2 bases and J by 4 bases. DNA of the CDR3: TGTGCCAGCAGTTTAGAGGGGACAGGGGACGGAAACACCATATATTTT. It codes for CASSLEGTGDGNTIYF.

The V call is TRBV27, the J call TRBJ2-1; D call uncertain. This CDR3 spans 14 amino acids. Between the trimmed V and J ends, which lost 4 bases and 1 base, there was a span of 8 bases. Germline V CDR1 and CDR2: MNHEY, SMNVEV (reference sequence). CDR3 region: CASSSGGSYNEQFF. CDR3 sequence (DNA): TGTGCCAGCAGTTCCGGCGGATCCTACAATGAGCAGTTCTTC.

The V and J genes are TRBV27 and TRBJ2-3; 10 bases are a match to TRBD2. J gave up 5 bases and V 3 bases, and 11 bases lay outside the gene matches. CDR1 is MNHEY, CDR2 SMNVEV, per germline (reference sequence). There are 17 residues in the CDR3. The CDR3 nucleotides are TGTGCCAGCAGTTTCCTCCTACCAGCGGGAGGGGGAGATACGCAGTATTTT. It encodes CASSFLLPAGGGDTQYF.

This chain connects TRBV6-5 to TRBJ2-3, with D possibly matching TRBD1 (6 bases). Per germline, CDR1 MNHEY and CDR2 SVGAGI. The CDR3 contains 15 residues. V was clipped by 5 bases and J by 4 bases, with 16 bases between them. CDR3 DNA sequence: TGTGCCAGCAGTCCCTGGACAGAAGAAGCAGATACGCAGTATTTT. Translating it yields CASSPWTEEADTQYF.

V is TRBV6-1 and J is TRBJ2-7; 7 positions agree with TRBD2. The CDR3 has 14 amino acids. Germline V gene data show CDR1 as MNHNS and CDR2 as SASEGT. After removal of 5 bases from V and 4 bases from J, the junction contained 8 bases not matched to a gene. CDR3 in amino acids: CASSRFDGRYEQYF. DNA of the CDR3: TGTGCCAGCAGTAGGTTTGACGGGAGGTACGAGCAGTACTTC.

The chain uses TRBV6-1 and TRBJ2-5, with 15 bases lining up with TRBD2. The CDR3 contains 18 residues. Trimming cost V 2 bases and J 1 base; bases outside gene matches: 5. Germline assignment: CDR1 MNHNS and CDR2 SASEGT. CDR3 DNA sequence: TGTGCCAGCAGTGAATGGGGACTAGCGGGGGGCCTCCAAGAGACCCAGTACTTC. Residues: CASSEWGLAGGLQETQYF.

CDR3 coding DNA: TGCGCCAGCAGCTTGGAAGGGACAGGGGCCGTAAATGAAAAACTGTTTTTT. Protein: CASSLEGTGAVNEKLFF. The chain links TRBV5-1 to TRBJ1-4; 10 bases match TRBD1. Per the germline V gene, CDR1 is SGHRS and CDR2 is YFSETQ. V lost 0 bases and J lost 5; bases outside the gene matches: 7. The CDR3 loop spans 17 amino acids.

This clone came up once. J is TRBJ1-1 and V is TRBV6-7; 10 bases fit TRBD1. TRBV6-7 is an open reading frame, and its role is uncertain. With V trimmed by 2 bases and J by 4 bases, 4 bases remained unmatched. The CDR3 spans 15 residues. CDR3 DNA: TGTGCCAGCAGTTACCCGGACAGGGGGGTCACTGAAGCTTTCTTT. Translation: CASSYPDRGVTEAFF.